Listed below are T cell receptor beta chains from one sample, sequenced in a study of cytomegalovirus exposure and HLA in healthy donors. Data came from immunoSEQ multiplex PCR; TCRdb stores just in-frame clones and leaves some out. The data hold some 140,000 clones, with about 80% observed a single time. Sequenced material: PBMCs. Receptors originate from a man aged 40-49 years in good health and CMV-seropositive. Both conserved end residues are part of each CDR3. The D gene is left open where the match is weak. The size field is filled for only some rows; it gives once, few, many or a size class.

len: 16; d_gene: NA; j_gene: TRBJ1-6; v_gene: TRBV4-1; abundance: NA; CDR3nt: TGCGCCAGCAGTCACCGCTTATCCGGACTGCCGGAGCCCCTCCACTTT; CDR3aa: CASSHRLSGLPEPLHF
len: 15; d_gene: TRBD2; j_gene: TRBJ2-1; v_gene: TRBV28; abundance: NA; CDR3nt: TGTGCCAGCAGTCTAACTAGCGGGGTTTACAATGAGCAGTTCTTC; CDR3aa: CASSLTSGVYNEQFF
len: 13; d_gene: NA; j_gene: TRBJ1-2; v_gene: TRBV2; abundance: NA; CDR3nt: TGTGCCAGCAGCCAGACAGCTAACTATGGCTACACCTTC; CDR3aa: CASSQTANYGYTF
len: 14; d_gene: TRBD2; j_gene: TRBJ2-1; v_gene: TRBV5-4; abundance: NA; CDR3nt: TGTGCCAGCAGCCCTAGCGGGGGCTACAATGAGCAGTTCTTC; CDR3aa: CASSPSGGYNEQFF
len: 15; d_gene: NA; j_gene: TRBJ2-1; v_gene: TRBV5-1; abundance: NA; CDR3nt: TGCGCCAGCAGCTTGGGAGCGGCCTCCTACAATGAGCAGTTCTTC; CDR3aa: CASSLGAASYNEQFF
len: 14; d_gene: NA; j_gene: TRBJ1-1; v_gene: TRBV27; abundance: NA; CDR3nt: TGTGCCAGCACTTTCCAGGGGTCGAACACTGAAGCTTTCTTT; CDR3aa: CASTFQGSNTEAFF
len: 15; d_gene: TRBD1; j_gene: TRBJ1-2; v_gene: TRBV7-6; abundance: NA; CDR3nt: TGTGCCAGCAGCTTGGGACAGACTGATAACTATGGCTACACCTTC; CDR3aa: CASSLGQTDNYGYTF
len: 14; d_gene: NA; j_gene: TRBJ1-3; v_gene: TRBV28; abundance: NA; CDR3nt: TGTGCCAGCAGTTTGGGGCCTAGAGGAAACACCATATATTTT; CDR3aa: CASSLGPRGNTIYF
len: 13; d_gene: NA; j_gene: TRBJ1-5; v_gene: TRBV30; abundance: few; CDR3nt: TGTGCCTGTTCAAGCGGAGGTGACCGGCCCCAGCATTTT; CDR3aa: CACSSGGDRPQHF
len: 18; d_gene: TRBD1; j_gene: TRBJ1-2; v_gene: TRBV30; abundance: few; CDR3nt: TGTGCCTGGAGTGTAAAGTGGGGTCGGGACAGGGGAGGAGATGGCTACACCTTC; CDR3aa: CAWSVKWGRDRGGDGYTF
len: 17; d_gene: TRBD2; j_gene: TRBJ2-7; v_gene: TRBV5-6; abundance: NA; CDR3nt: TGTGCCAGCAGCATGGGACTAGCGGGGGGTTCCACCTACGAGCAGTACTTC; CDR3aa: CASSMGLAGGSTYEQYF
len: 14; d_gene: NA; j_gene: TRBJ2-7; v_gene: TRBV27; abundance: NA; CDR3nt: TGTGCCAGCAGGGGGCACGGTTCGACCTACGAGCAGTACTTC; CDR3aa: CASRGHGSTYEQYF
len: 15; d_gene: TRBD1; j_gene: TRBJ1-2; v_gene: TRBV6-5; abundance: NA; CDR3nt: TGTGCCAGCGCAACCACAGGGGGATTCCCTCTTGGCTACACCTTC; CDR3aa: CASATTGGFPLGYTF
len: 13; d_gene: NA; j_gene: TRBJ2-5; v_gene: TRBV7-8; abundance: once; CDR3nt: TGTGCCAGCAGCTTAATCCCTCAAGAGACCCAGTACTTC; CDR3aa: CASSLIPQETQYF
len: 15; d_gene: TRBD2; j_gene: TRBJ2-1; v_gene: TRBV30; abundance: once; CDR3nt: TGTGCCTGGAGTGTAGGGCTAGCGGGGGTCGGAGAGCAGTTCTTC; CDR3aa: CAWSVGLAGVGEQFF
len: 17; d_gene: TRBD2; j_gene: TRBJ2-1; v_gene: TRBV7-2; abundance: NA; CDR3nt: TGTGCCAGCAGCTCGACTAGCGGGGGATTTGGGATGGATGAGCAGTTCTTC; CDR3aa: CASSSTSGGFGMDEQFF
len: 14; d_gene: NA; j_gene: TRBJ2-3; v_gene: TRBV7-6; abundance: NA; CDR3nt: TGTGCCAGCAGCTTTTCCAGCGGTGGGGATACGCAGTATTTT; CDR3aa: CASSFSSGGDTQYF
len: 14; d_gene: NA; j_gene: TRBJ1-2; v_gene: TRBV19; abundance: NA; CDR3nt: TGTGCCAGTAGCGGGTTGAGCTCGAACTATGGCTACACCTTC; CDR3aa: CASSGLSSNYGYTF
len: 14; d_gene: NA; j_gene: TRBJ1-5; v_gene: TRBV7-6; abundance: NA; CDR3nt: TGTGCCAGCACTCCGGGGGGGGCAGGTCAGCCCCAGCATTTT; CDR3aa: CASTPGGAGQPQHF
len: 11; d_gene: NA; j_gene: TRBJ2-1; v_gene: TRBV21-1; abundance: NA; CDR3nt: TGTGCCAGCCTCTCGTACAATGAGCAGTTCTTC; CDR3aa: CASLSYNEQFF
len: 15; d_gene: TRBD1; j_gene: TRBJ1-6; v_gene: TRBV7-9; abundance: NA; CDR3nt: TGTGCCAGCAGCTTAGGTGGGACAGGCGCGTCACCCCTCCACTTT; CDR3aa: CASSLGGTGASPLHF
len: 13; d_gene: NA; j_gene: TRBJ2-7; v_gene: TRBV5-6; abundance: NA; CDR3nt: TGTGCCAGCAGCCGTAAGACAGCCTACGAGCAGTACTTC; CDR3aa: CASSRKTAYEQYF
len: 15; d_gene: TRBD2; j_gene: TRBJ2-1; v_gene: TRBV5-1; abundance: NA; CDR3nt: TGCGCCAGCAGCTTGGACGGGAGGGGATACAATGAGCAGTTCTTC; CDR3aa: CASSLDGRGYNEQFF
len: 15; d_gene: NA; j_gene: TRBJ2-3; v_gene: TRBV9; abundance: few; CDR3nt: TGTGCCAGCAGCGGTGTAGGCAGGGGCACAGATACGCAGTATTTT; CDR3aa: CASSGVGRGTDTQYF
len: 19; d_gene: NA; j_gene: TRBJ2-6; v_gene: TRBV7-9; abundance: few; CDR3nt: TGTTCCAGCAGCTTTTGGGGGGGGCCAAAACTCTCTGGGGCCAACGTCCTGACTTTC; CDR3aa: CSSSFWGGPKLSGANVLTF
len: 10; d_gene: NA; j_gene: TRBJ1-1; v_gene: TRBV19; abundance: few; CDR3nt: TGTGCCAGTCGTAACACTGAAGCTTTCTTT; CDR3aa: CASRNTEAFF
len: 15; d_gene: NA; j_gene: TRBJ2-1; v_gene: TRBV27; abundance: NA; CDR3nt: TGTGCCAGCAGTTTCCAGGGGCCCCCCTACAATGAGCAGTTCTTC; CDR3aa: CASSFQGPPYNEQFF
len: 14; d_gene: NA; j_gene: TRBJ1-2; v_gene: TRBV5-1; abundance: NA; CDR3nt: TGCGCCAGCAGCTTGGGAACGGTTAACTATGGCTACACCTTC; CDR3aa: CASSLGTVNYGYTF
len: 12; d_gene: NA; j_gene: TRBJ1-3; v_gene: TRBV28; abundance: few; CDR3nt: TGTGCCAGCAGTTCCGGGGGAAACACCATATATTTT; CDR3aa: CASSSGGNTIYF
len: 16; d_gene: NA; j_gene: TRBJ2-3; v_gene: TRBV5-4; abundance: few; CDR3nt: TGTGCCAGCAGCTTGAATTGGCGGGAAGAAGCAGATACGCAGTATTTT; CDR3aa: CASSLNWREEADTQYF
len: 16; d_gene: TRBD1; j_gene: TRBJ2-3; v_gene: TRBV15; abundance: NA; CDR3nt: TGTGCCACCAGCAGAGAGGGACAGGGGGTCACAGATACGCAGTATTTT; CDR3aa: CATSREGQGVTDTQYF
len: 16; d_gene: TRBD1; j_gene: TRBJ2-7; v_gene: TRBV27; abundance: few; CDR3nt: TGTGCCAGCACCCCCTCCCGGGGACAGGGTTCCTACGAGCAGTACTTC; CDR3aa: CASTPSRGQGSYEQYF
len: 14; d_gene: NA; j_gene: TRBJ1-2; v_gene: TRBV6-1; abundance: NA; CDR3nt: TGTGCCAGCAGTTATGAGCCACCTAACTATGGCTACACCTTC; CDR3aa: CASSYEPPNYGYTF
len: 15; d_gene: TRBD1; j_gene: TRBJ1-2; v_gene: TRBV28; abundance: NA; CDR3nt: TGTGCCAGCAGTTCGGACGGACAGGGGCCCGGAGGCTACACCTTC; CDR3aa: CASSSDGQGPGGYTF
len: 17; d_gene: NA; j_gene: TRBJ1-6; v_gene: TRBV14; abundance: NA; CDR3nt: TGTGCCAGCAGCCCTACAGGCACGAGCTCCTATAATTCACCCCTCCACTTT; CDR3aa: CASSPTGTSSYNSPLHF
len: 14; d_gene: NA; j_gene: TRBJ1-5; v_gene: TRBV28; abundance: NA; CDR3nt: TGTGCCAGCAGTTTGGCCACAGGGACTCAGCCCCAGCATTTT; CDR3aa: CASSLATGTQPQHF
len: 16; d_gene: NA; j_gene: TRBJ2-2; v_gene: TRBV5-4; abundance: NA; CDR3nt: TGTGCCAGCAGCTTGGCCGTGGGCGCGGGCACCGGGGAGCTGTTTTTT; CDR3aa: CASSLAVGAGTGELFF